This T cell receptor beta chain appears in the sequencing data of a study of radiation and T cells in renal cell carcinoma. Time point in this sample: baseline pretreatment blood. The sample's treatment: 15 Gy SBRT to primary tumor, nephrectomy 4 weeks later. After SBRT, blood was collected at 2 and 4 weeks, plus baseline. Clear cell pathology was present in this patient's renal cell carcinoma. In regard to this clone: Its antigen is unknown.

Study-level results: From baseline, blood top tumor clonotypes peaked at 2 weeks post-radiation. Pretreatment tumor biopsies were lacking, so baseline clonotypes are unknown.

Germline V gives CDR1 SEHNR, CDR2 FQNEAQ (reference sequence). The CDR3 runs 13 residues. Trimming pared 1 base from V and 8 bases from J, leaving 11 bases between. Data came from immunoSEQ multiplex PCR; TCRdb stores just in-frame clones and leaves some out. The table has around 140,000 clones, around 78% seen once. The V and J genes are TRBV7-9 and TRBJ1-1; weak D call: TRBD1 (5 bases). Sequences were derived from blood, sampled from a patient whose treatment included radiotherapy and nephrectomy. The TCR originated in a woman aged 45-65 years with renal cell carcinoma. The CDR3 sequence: CASSLVPGTEAFF. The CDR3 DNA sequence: TGTGCCAGCAGCTTAGTTCCCGGGACCGAAGCTTTCTTT. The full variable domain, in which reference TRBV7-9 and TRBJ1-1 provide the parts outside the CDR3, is DTGVSQNPRHKITKRGQNVTFRCDPISEHNRLYWYRQTLGQGPEFLTYFQNEAQLEKSRLLSDRFSAERPKGSFSTLEIQRTEQGDSAMYLCASSLVPGTEAFFGQGTRLTVV.